The source of this TCR beta chain is a study of control samples from healthy donors and cancer patients. Profiling relied on immunoSEQ multiplex PCR, and the TCRdb table lists in-frame clones only, not all of them. The sample shows about 120,000 clones, approximately 88% of them seen only once. CDR1 LGHNA and CDR2 YNFKEQ come from the germline V gene. Trimming stripped 3 bases from V and 10 bases from J, with 19 bases between. This CDR3 is built from 15 residues. The V and J genes are TRBV4-2 and TRBJ2-1; weak D call: TRBD1 (6 bases). The sample consisted of blood. The clonotype originates from a middle-aged man in good health. The CDR3, as DNA: TGTGCCAGCAGCCAGGTTCAGGACAGCGGTCGGGAGCAGTTCTTC. Residues: CASSQVQDSGREQFF.